Each of the 20 T cell receptor beta chains below was sequenced from the same sample in a study of post-analysis software for immune sequencing data. Regarding the study as a whole: Controls showed lower frequencies than patients for four to six TRBV segments, and TRBV5-6, TRBV5-1 and TRBV20-1 were among these.

Carried by the TCR beta cDNA libraries were unique molecular identifiers. TCRdb re-called the PCR reads with MiXCR, one entry per CDR3 protein. The sample records 700,000 to 800,000 distinct CDR3 sequences, 30% being singletons. These receptors are not linked to any known antigen. The material sequenced was blood. The receptors were gathered from a girl aged 5-17 years with multiple sclerosis.

This clonotype was detected a few times. This chain links TRBV7-2 with TRBJ2-7; possible D gene TRBD2, 7 bases. The J call is doubtful: the DNA matches TRBJ2-5 better. Germline V CDR1 and CDR2: SGHTA, FQGNSA. This CDR3 is 16 amino acids long. The CDR3 bases are TGTGCCAGCAGACCCCAAAGTGGGGGGGCAGGAGAGACCCAGTACTTC. It translates to CASRPQSGGAGETQYF.

This rearrangement joins TRBV9 to TRBJ2-5; D possibly corresponds to TRBD1 (5 bases). The end of the DNA fits TRBJ2-7 better, so the J call may be wrong. Germline V gives CDR1 SGDLS, CDR2 YYNGEE. The CDR3 has 15 amino acids. The CDR3 sequence: CASSVGWGSGYEQYF. The CDR3 DNA follows: TGTGCCAGCAGCGTAGGGTGGGGCAGTGGGTACGAGCAGTACTTC.

This sequence joins TRBV7-8 and TRBJ2-4; 10 bases agree with TRBD1. With V trimmed by 5 bases and J by 2 bases, 6 bases remained unmatched. The CDR3 loop spans 16 amino acids. CDR1 and CDR2 (germline): SGHVS, FQNEAQ. The CDR3 region is CASSPRTGGTKNIQYF. The CDR3 DNA follows: TGTGCCAGCAGCCCGAGGACAGGGGGAACCAAAAACATTCAGTACTTC.

This clonotype was seen repeatedly, ten times or more. In nucleotides, the CDR3 is TGTGCCAGCAGCCAGACAGGGGGAGTCAGCTATGGCTACACCTTC. This codes for CASSQTGGVSYGYTF. This rearrangement joins TRBV12-3 or TRBV12-4 to TRBJ1-2; TRBD1 matches 9 bases. V dropped 6 bases and J dropped 4; count of bases not matched to a gene: 9. The CDR3 is made up of 15 amino acids.

This clonotype was found a few times. The CDR3 region is CATRRGNPYEQYF. In DNA, the CDR3 is TGTGCCACGAGGAGGGGAAACCCCTACGAGCAGTACTTC. The chain is built from TRBV6-2 or TRBV6-3 and TRBJ2-7, with a tentative D call TRBD2 (6 bases). V lost 10 bases, J lost 2 bases, and 15 bases lay in between. The germline V gene has CDR1 MNHEY and CDR2 SVGEGT. The CDR3 totals 13 residues.

This clonotype was observed a handful of times. This sequence joins TRBV12-3 or TRBV12-4 and TRBJ2-7; D may be TRBD2 (5 bases). CDR3 length equals 15 residues. Between the trimmed V and J ends, which lost 0 bases and 3 bases, there was a span of 12 bases. The CDR3 region is CASSLASGQFYEQYF. The CDR3 nucleotides are TGTGCCAGCAGTTTAGCCAGCGGCCAATTCTACGAGCAGTACTTC.

This clonotype was observed a single time. V usage is TRBV9 and J usage is TRBJ1-1, with D tentatively TRBD1 (5 bases). CDR1 is SGDLS and CDR2 is YYNGEE in the germline V gene. V was pared by 7 bases and J by 1 base, with 11 bases between. This CDR3 contains 13 residues. CDR3 residues: CASGAPWNTEAFF. Written as DNA, the CDR3 is TGTGCCAGCGGGGCTCCCTGGAACACTGAAGCTTTCTTT.

The chain couples TRBV4-2 to TRBJ2-3, with a weak D call TRBD1 (6 bases). Germline V lookup: CDR1 LGHNA, CDR2 YNFKEQ. Trimming took off 0 bases at V and 1 base at J, with 14 bases between the two ends. The CDR3 extends over 17 amino acids. CDR3 residues: CASSQEGVGARTDTQYF. DNA of the CDR3: TGTGCCAGCAGCCAAGAAGGGGTGGGGGCCCGCACAGATACGCAGTATTTT.

This sequence joins TRBV14 and TRBJ2-1; 10 nucleotides match TRBD2. Germline V CDR1 and CDR2: SGHDN, FVKESK. After removal of 4 bases from V and 9 bases from J, the junction contained 12 bases not matched to a gene. This CDR3 spans 16 amino acids. CDR3 DNA sequence: TGTGCCAGCAGCCCCCGGCTAGCGGGAGCGTCGGGTGAGCAGTTCTTC. It translates to CASSPRLAGASGEQFF. Full variable domain (missing parts from reference TRBV14 and TRBJ2-1): EAGVTQFPSHSVIEKGQTVTLRCDPISGHDNLYWYRRVMGKEIKFLLHFVKESKQDESGMPNNRFLAERTGGTYSTLKVQPAELEDSGVYFCASSPRLAGASGEQFFGPGTRLTVL.

This clonotype was picked up a small number of times. The genes are TRBV29-1 and TRBJ2-1; perhaps TRBD2 as D (5 bases). CDR1 SQVTM and CDR2 ANQGSEA come from the germline V gene. V lost 4 bases, J lost 7 bases, and 11 bases lay in between. The CDR3 covers 12 residues. The CDR3 DNA is TGCAGCGTTGTGGCTAGCAGGAATGAGCAGTTCTTC. The encoded protein is CSVVASRNEQFF.

The rearrangement links TRBV4-3 to TRBJ2-6; D not certain. V was pared by 3 bases and J by 1 base, with 10 bases between. Germline loops: CDR1 LGHNA, CDR2 YSLEER. The CDR3 covers 16 residues. CDR3 sequence (DNA): TGCGCCAGCAGCCAGGTTCGAGTGTCTGGGGCCAACGTCCTGACTTTC. As protein: CASSQVRVSGANVLTF.

This clonotype has more than one count but fewer than ten. The chain couples TRBV6-2 or TRBV6-3 to TRBJ2-3; TRBD1 might be the D (5 bases). The V end lost 5 bases, the J end lost 6 bases, and 15 bases lay between the germline ends. From germline, CDR1 is MNHEY and CDR2 SVGEGT. CDR3 length equals 14 residues. CDR3 DNA: TGTGCCAGCAGTGACAGCCCGTCAGCGGATACGCAGTATTTT. Residues: CASSDSPSADTQYF.

The chain employs TRBV12-3 or TRBV12-4 and TRBJ2-7; no firm D call. This CDR3 has 15 amino acids. The germline V and J ends were trimmed by 6 bases and 2 bases, with 17 bases remaining between them. The CDR3 DNA follows: TGTGCCAGCAGGTTATTTGGCGGTCTCACCTACGAGCAGTACTTC. Encoded protein: CASRLFGGLTYEQYF.

This clonotype was found many times. The chain joins TRBV29-1 to TRBJ2-1, with D perhaps assigned TRBD1 or TRBD2 (5 bases each). V was cut by 7 bases and J by 5 bases, with 15 bases left in between. Germline assignment: CDR1 SQVTM and CDR2 ANQGSEA. The CDR3 runs 13 residues. CDR3 nucleotide sequence: TGCAGCGGTGGGGACGGGGAGAACAATGAGCAGTTCTTC. This sequence encodes CSGGDGENNEQFF.

The rearrangement uses TRBV9 and TRBJ2-3, with 9 bases that match TRBD2. The CDR3 runs to 15 residues. Germline trimming cut 3 bases from V and 4 bases from J; bases unmatched to any gene: 6. The germline CDR1 and CDR2 sequences are SGDLS and YYNGEE. DNA of the CDR3: TGTGCCAGCAGCGCGCGGGAGGGAAACGCAGATACGCAGTATTTT. Translating gives CASSAREGNADTQYF.

The chain is built from TRBV5-1 and TRBJ1-1; TRBD1 is a possible D gene (6 bases). V lost 4 bases, J lost 7 bases, and 23 bases lay in between. This CDR3 comprises 16 residues. Germline CDR1 is SGHRS and CDR2 is YFSETQ. The CDR3 nucleotides read TGCGCCAGCAGCCCCGGACCATGGGGGCGGTTAGGTGAAGCTTTCTTT. Translating gives CASSPGPWGRLGEAFF.

This clonotype was recorded a few times. The V call is TRBV20-1, the J call TRBJ2-5; the match to TRBD2 covers 14 bases. The J segment lost 2 bases and the V segment lost 2 bases, leaving 10 bases of the junction unmatched. CDR3 length equals 18 residues. Germline CDR1 reads DFQATT; CDR2 reads SNEGSKA (reference sequence). The CDR3 loop reads CSARHPGLAGEWQETQYF. DNA of the CDR3: TGCAGTGCTAGACACCCGGGACTAGCGGGAGAGTGGCAAGAGACCCAGTACTTC.

The chain carries TRBV12-3 or TRBV12-4 and TRBJ1-2, with a possible D match to TRBD1 (5 bases). This CDR3 is 12 amino acids long. The ends were cut back, 4 bases at V and 8 bases at J, with 11 bases in the middle. In DNA form, the CDR3 reads TGTGCCAGCAGTTCCCCAGGGATCGGCTACACCTTC. Amino acid sequence: CASSSPGIGYTF.

This clonotype was recorded a few times. This sequence joins TRBV9 and TRBJ2-1; possible D gene TRBD2, 6 bases. Trimming left V 2 bases short and J 6 bases short, with 15 bases between. Germline V gene data show CDR1 as SGDLS and CDR2 as YYNGEE. The CDR3 loop spans 15 amino acids. CDR3 residues: CASSVGLAPLNEQFF. The CDR3 bases are TGTGCCAGCAGCGTGGGTCTAGCGCCGCTCAATGAGCAGTTCTTC.

The gene calls are TRBV3-1 and TRBJ1-2; D is unresolved. CDR3 length: 14 residues. Trimming shortened V by 0 bases and J by 3 bases, and 8 bases separated the two germline ends. Per germline, CDR1 LGHDT and CDR2 YNNKEL (reference sequence). In DNA form, the CDR3 reads TGTGCCAGCAGCCAAGACATCGGAGACTATGGCTACACCTTC. Amino acids: CASSQDIGDYGYTF.